These T cell receptor beta chains were read from a single sample in a study of shared clonotypes between healthy human individuals. The repertoire was sequenced with immunoSEQ multiplex PCR; TCRdb's copy has only in-frame clones and lacks some. The sample shows about 2.1 million clones, just under 95% of them seen only once. Sequenced input: naive CD8+ T cells from PBMCs. Receptors originate from a young man in good health. Some clones in this sample may be carry-over from other donors' samples. CDR3s include the opening cysteine and the closing phenylalanine or tryptophan. A D gene is named only where the DNA matches it firmly. Size tells how often a clone was seen (once, few, many) or the class of an expanded clone, and some rows leave it out.

>-|16|TRBJ1-5|TRBV27|-
TGTGCCAGCAGCCCTAGGCTCGGGGCCGACAATCAGCCCCAGCATTTT
CASSPRLGADNQPQHF
>few|15|TRBJ1-5|TRBV6-5|-
TGTGCCAGCAGCCCTGGGACGGCTAGCAATCAGCCCCAGCATTTT
CASSPGTASNQPQHF
>-|18|TRBJ2-1|TRBV4-2|-
TGTGCCAGCAGCCAAGAGGGCCTTGGCTGGGAGTCCGCCGATGAGCAGTTCTTC
CASSQEGLGWESADEQFF
>-|14|TRBJ1-2|TRBV25-1|-
TGTGCCAGCAGTGCCAGCTTTTCAGGGGATGGCTACACCTTC
CASSASFSGDGYTF
>-|15|TRBJ1-3|TRBV19|-
TGTGCCAGTAGTATCTATTCTAACTCTGGAAACACCATATATTTT
CASSIYSNSGNTIYF
>-|13|TRBJ2-1|TRBV27|-
TGTGCCAGCACCCTAACAGGGCTGAATGAGCAGTTCTTC
CASTLTGLNEQFF
>-|16|TRBJ2-1|TRBV7-9|TRBD1
TGTGCCAGCAGCCCCGGACAGGGAGGTTCCTACAATGAGCAGTTCTTC
CASSPGQGGSYNEQFF
>-|17|TRBJ1-4|TRBV27|-
TGTGCCAGCAGTTTAATGGGGACGGAGTCAACTAATGAAAAACTGTTTTTT
CASSLMGTESTNEKLFF
>-|15|TRBJ2-1|TRBV4-1|TRBD2
TGCGCCAGCAGCCACCATGAAGCGTTGGGGGGGGAGCAGTTCTTC
CASSHHEALGGEQFF
>once|13|TRBJ1-1|TRBV28|-
TGTGCCAGCATCGTGAAATTGAACACTGAAGCTTTCTTT
CASIVKLNTEAFF
>-|16|TRBJ1-2|TRBV9|-
TGTGCCAGCAGCGCCTCCCCTCACAGGGAAGAGGATGGCTACACCTTC
CASSASPHREEDGYTF
>-|15|TRBJ2-3|TRBV5-6|TRBD1
TGTGCCAGCAGGGAGACCGGGACAGGCCCAGATACGCAGTATTTT
CASRETGTGPDTQYF
>-|13|TRBJ1-5|TRBV19|-
TGTGCCAGTAGTATACAGGGATATTGGCCCCAGCATTTT
CASSIQGYWPQHF
>-|16|TRBJ1-4|TRBV28|-
TGTGCCAGCAGCCCGAGGACAGTTGCAACTAATGAAAAACTGTTTTTT
CASSPRTVATNEKLFF
>-|15|TRBJ2-7|TRBV9|TRBD1
TGTGCCAGCAGCGGGGGGACAGGGAGCTCCTACGAGCAGTACTTC
CASSGGTGSSYEQYF
>once|12|TRBJ1-5|TRBV19|-
TGTGCCAGTAGTCAGGGTTTTCAGCCCCAGCATTTT
CASSQGFQPQHF
>-|14|TRBJ2-7|TRBV29-1|-
TGCAGCGTCGTGACTACCGTCAACTCCTACGAGCAGTACTTC
CSVVTTVNSYEQYF
>-|15|TRBJ1-2|TRBV19|-
TGTGCCAGTAGTAGGGGACGGACCCCTAACTATGGCTACACCTTC
CASSRGRTPNYGYTF
>-|17|TRBJ2-2|TRBV7-9|TRBD2
TGTGCCAGCAGCTTACCCCTAGCGGGAGGGAACACCGGGGAGCTGTTTTTT
CASSLPLAGGNTGELFF
>-|15|TRBJ1-2|TRBV19|TRBD1
TGTGCCAGTAGTCCTGACAGGGAAGGAGTGATGGGATACACCTTC
CASSPDREGVMGYTF
>-|15|TRBJ2-2|TRBV28|TRBD1
TGTGCCAGCAGGCAGGGGGCGGGTAACACCGGGGAGCTGTTTTTT
CASRQGAGNTGELFF
>-|15|TRBJ2-7|TRBV4-3|TRBD2
TGCGCCAGCAGCCAGGGACTAGCGGGCCTCTACGAGCAGTACTTC
CASSQGLAGLYEQYF
>-|13|TRBJ1-2|TRBV28|TRBD1
TGTGCCAGCAGCCTTGACAGGGGGCATGGCTACACCTTC
CASSLDRGHGYTF
>-|14|TRBJ2-7|TRBV27|-
TGTGCCAGCAGTTTGGGGGGGCCTACCTACGAGCAGTACTTC
CASSLGGPTYEQYF